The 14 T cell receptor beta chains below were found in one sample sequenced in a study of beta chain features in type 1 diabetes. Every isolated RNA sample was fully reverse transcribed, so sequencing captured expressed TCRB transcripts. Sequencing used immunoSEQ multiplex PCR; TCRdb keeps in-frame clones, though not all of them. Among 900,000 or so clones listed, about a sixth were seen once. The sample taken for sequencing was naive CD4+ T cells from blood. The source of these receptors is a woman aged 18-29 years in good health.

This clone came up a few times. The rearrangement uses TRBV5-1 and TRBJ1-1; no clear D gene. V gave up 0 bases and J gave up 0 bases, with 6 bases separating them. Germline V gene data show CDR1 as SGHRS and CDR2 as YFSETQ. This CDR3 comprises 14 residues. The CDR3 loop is CASSLDSMNTEAFF. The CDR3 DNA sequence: TGCGCCAGCAGCTTGGACAGCATGAACACTGAAGCTTTCTTT.

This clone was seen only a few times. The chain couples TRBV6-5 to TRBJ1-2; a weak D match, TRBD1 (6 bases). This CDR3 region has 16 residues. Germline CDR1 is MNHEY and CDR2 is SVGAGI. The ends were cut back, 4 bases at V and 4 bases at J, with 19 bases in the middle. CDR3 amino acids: CASSSPRDTRFYGYTF. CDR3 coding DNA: TGTGCCAGCAGTTCCCCCCGGGACACAAGATTCTATGGCTACACCTTC.

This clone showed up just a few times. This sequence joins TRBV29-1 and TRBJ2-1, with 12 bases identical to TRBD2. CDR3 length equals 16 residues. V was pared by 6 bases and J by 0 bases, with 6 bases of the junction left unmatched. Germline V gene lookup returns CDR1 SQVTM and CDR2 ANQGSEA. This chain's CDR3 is CSVPGTSGYSYNEQFF. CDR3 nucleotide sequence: TGCAGCGTCCCCGGGACTAGCGGGTACTCCTACAATGAGCAGTTCTTC.

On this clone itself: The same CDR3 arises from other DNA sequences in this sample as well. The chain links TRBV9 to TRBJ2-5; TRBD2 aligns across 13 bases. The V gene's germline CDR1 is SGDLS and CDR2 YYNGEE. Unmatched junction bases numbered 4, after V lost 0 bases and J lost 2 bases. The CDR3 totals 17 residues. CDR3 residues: CASSVGLAGGGQETQYF. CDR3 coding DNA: TGTGCCAGCAGCGTAGGACTAGCGGGAGGTGGGCAAGAGACCCAGTACTTC. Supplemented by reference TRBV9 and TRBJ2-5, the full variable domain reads DSGVTQTPKHLITATGQRVTLRCSPRSGDLSVYWYQQSLDQGLQFLIQYYNGEERAKGNILERFSAQQFPDLHSELNLSSLELGDSALYFCASSVGLAGGGQETQYFGPGTRLLVL.

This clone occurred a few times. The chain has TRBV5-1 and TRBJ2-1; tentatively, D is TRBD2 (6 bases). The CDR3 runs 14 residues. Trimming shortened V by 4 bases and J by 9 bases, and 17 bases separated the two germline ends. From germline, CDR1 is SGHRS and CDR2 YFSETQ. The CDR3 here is CASSGGTLLGEQFF. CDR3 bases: TGCGCCAGCAGCGGGGGGACCCTCCTCGGTGAGCAGTTCTTC.

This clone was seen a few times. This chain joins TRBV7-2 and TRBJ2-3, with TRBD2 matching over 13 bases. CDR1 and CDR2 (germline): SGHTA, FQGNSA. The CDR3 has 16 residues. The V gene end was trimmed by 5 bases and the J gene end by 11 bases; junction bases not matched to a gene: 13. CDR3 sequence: CASSHWTSGGTLWQYF. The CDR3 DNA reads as TGTGCCAGCAGCCACTGGACTAGCGGGGGAACCTTGTGGCAGTATTTT.

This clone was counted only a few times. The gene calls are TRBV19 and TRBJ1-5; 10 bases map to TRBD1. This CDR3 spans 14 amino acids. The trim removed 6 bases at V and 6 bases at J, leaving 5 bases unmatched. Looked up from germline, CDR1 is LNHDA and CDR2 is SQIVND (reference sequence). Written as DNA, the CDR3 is TGTGCCAGTAGCCTGACAGGGGGCAGTCAGCCCCAGCATTTT. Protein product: CASSLTGGSQPQHF.

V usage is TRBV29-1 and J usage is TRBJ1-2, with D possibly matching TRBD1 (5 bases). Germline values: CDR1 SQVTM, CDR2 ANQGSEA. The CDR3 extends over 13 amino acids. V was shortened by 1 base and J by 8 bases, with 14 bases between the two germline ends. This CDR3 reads CSVEGQGAWGYTF. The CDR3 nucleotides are TGCAGCGTTGAAGGCCAGGGAGCCTGGGGCTACACCTTC.

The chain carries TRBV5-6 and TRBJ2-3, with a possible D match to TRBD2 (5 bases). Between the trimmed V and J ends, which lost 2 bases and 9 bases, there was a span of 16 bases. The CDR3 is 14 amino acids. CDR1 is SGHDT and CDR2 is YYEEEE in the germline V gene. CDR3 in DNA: TGTGCCAGCAGCTTAAGGACTCCCTCGGGCACGCAGTATTTT. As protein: CASSLRTPSGTQYF.

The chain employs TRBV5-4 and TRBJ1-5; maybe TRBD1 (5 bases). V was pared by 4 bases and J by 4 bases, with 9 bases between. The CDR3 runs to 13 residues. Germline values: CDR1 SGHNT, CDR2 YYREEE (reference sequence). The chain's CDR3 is CASSREGNQPQHF. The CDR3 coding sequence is TGTGCCAGCAGCCGAGAGGGGAATCAGCCCCAGCATTTT.

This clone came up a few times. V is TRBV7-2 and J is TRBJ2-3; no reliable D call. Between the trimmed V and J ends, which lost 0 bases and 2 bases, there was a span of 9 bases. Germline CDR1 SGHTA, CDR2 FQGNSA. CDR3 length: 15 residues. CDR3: CASSLALYFTDTQYF. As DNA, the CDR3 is TGTGCCAGCAGCTTAGCGCTTTACTTCACAGATACGCAGTATTTT.

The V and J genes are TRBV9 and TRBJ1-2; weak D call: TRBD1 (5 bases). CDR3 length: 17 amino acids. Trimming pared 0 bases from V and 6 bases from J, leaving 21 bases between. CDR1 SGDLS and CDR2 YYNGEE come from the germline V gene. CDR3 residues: CASSVERGPDRRNGYTF. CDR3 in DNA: TGTGCCAGCAGCGTAGAGCGGGGCCCCGATAGAAGAAATGGCTACACCTTC.

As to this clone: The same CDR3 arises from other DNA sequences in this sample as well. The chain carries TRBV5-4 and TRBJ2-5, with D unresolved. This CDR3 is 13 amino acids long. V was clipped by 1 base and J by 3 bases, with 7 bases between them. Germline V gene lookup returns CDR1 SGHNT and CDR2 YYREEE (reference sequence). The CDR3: CASSLLAEETQYF. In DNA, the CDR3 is TGTGCCAGCAGCTTGTTGGCAGAAGAGACCCAGTACTTC.

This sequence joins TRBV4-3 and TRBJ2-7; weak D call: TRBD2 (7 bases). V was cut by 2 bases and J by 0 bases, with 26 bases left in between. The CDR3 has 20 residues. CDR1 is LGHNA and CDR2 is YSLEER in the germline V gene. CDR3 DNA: TGCGCCAGCAGCCAAAGGCTGACGACCATCCGGGGGGCTCCCTCCTACGAGCAGTACTTC. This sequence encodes CASSQRLTTIRGAPSYEQYF.